This paragraph covers one T cell receptor beta chain sequence. Under the authors' procedure: Quantification of nucleated cells was approximated via reference gene primer amplification. Clones were read by immunoSEQ multiplex PCR, and TCRdb kept only the in-frame ones, dropping some. The DNA gave D and trimming, while V, J and clone size come from that table. This sample carries more than 100,000 clones, about four fifths of them seen once, and the ten largest clones take roughly 15%. These data belong to a study of blood T cell repertoires in COVID-19. Across the whole study: The samples span acute and convalescent COVID-19 from the United States, Italy and Spain. T cells, B-cell-depleted T cells, or PBMCs provided the cDNA or gDNA that served as material.

The V gene's germline CDR1 is GTSNPN and CDR2 SVGIG (reference sequence). This CDR3 contains 13 residues. The V end was cut by 0 bases, the J end by 3 bases, with 8 bases between. Sequenced: peripheral blood. This sequence originates from a woman of 80 years or more with acute or convalescent COVID-19. The J gene is TRBJ1-2, the V gene TRBV30; no reliable D call. CDR3 region: CAWSVKSDYGYTF. CDR3 DNA: TGTGCCTGGAGTGTAAAGTCGGACTATGGCTACACCTTC. The variable domain in full, with the rest retrieved from reference TRBV30 and TRBJ1-2, is SQTIHQWPATLVQPVGSPLSLECTVEGTSNPNLYWYRQAAGRGLQLLFYSVGIGQISSEVPQNLSASRPQDRQFILSSKKLLLSDSGFYLCAWSVKSDYGYTFGSGTRLTVV.